The present entry profiles one TCR beta chain with its context. This clonotype was counted between two and nine times. The antigen it binds to is not known. The input lacks base qualities; no much larger clone sits a single base away. This sample is part of a study of regulatory T cells in long-lasting Graves disease (dated by TCRdb to the early 2020s). Study-wide context: To count as having persistent Graves' disease, a patient had to have received antithyroid drug treatment for over 5 years with TSH receptor autoantibodies remaining persistently positive. Peripheral blood TCR sequencing and RNA sequencing compared persistent Graves' disease patients with newly diagnosed Graves' disease patients. The study was conducted in China and was registered as a clinical trial. TCR sequencing covered about 13 persistent and 20 or so newly diagnosed Graves' disease patients, 33 samples in total. On average, persistent Graves' disease patients in the clinical cohort had been on antithyroid drugs for around ten years. The investigation overall reported the following: Compared with newly diagnosed patients, patients with persistent Graves' disease had lower TCR Shannon entropy and fewer highly expanded clones, which suggests clonal expansion. Preferential use of TRBV28, TRBJ1-2 and TRBJ2-5 was observed in persistent disease, whereas TRBV20-1 and TRBJ2-1 were favored in newly diagnosed disease. Peripheral blood alone was examined, since thyroid tissue, which constituted the primary lesion, could not be accessed. The authors acknowledged the small sample size as a limitation that may reduce accuracy. Sequencing and analysis were restricted to the TCR beta chain. A larger number of public clonotypes was shared among persistent patients (approximately 3,000) than among newly diagnosed patients (roughly 970).

What this sample's time point label stands for: persistent/refractory GD, antithyroid drugs over 5 years with positive TRAb. RNA was extracted from PBMCs in TRIzol for both TCR sequencing and RNA sequencing. The diagnosis of Graves' disease was made according to American Thyroid Association guidelines. The patients came from an endocrinology department in Xi'an, China. From each patient, approximately 10 milliliters of peripheral blood was collected into an EDTA anticoagulant tube. Ficoll Paque Plus density gradient separation was used to isolate PBMCs, and no further T cell sorting was performed. An Agilent 2100 Bioanalyzer and agarose gel were used to check RNA quality, while a NanoDrop 2000 measured RNA concentration. Libraries were made using multiplex PCR. Sequenced using an Illumina HiSeq 4000. iRepertoire HTBI primers and Arm-PCR amplification of CDR3 regions were used to construct TCR beta libraries. Gel purification was performed on PCR products prior to sequencing. In the authors' own workflow: Gene usage analysis of CDR3 amino acid clonotypes relied on the approximately 60 TRBV and 13 to 15 TRBJ segments identified across samples. COPE and FqMerger were used to merge the filtered high-quality paired reads into contigs. BLAST was used to align contigs to the IMGT TRBV, TRBD and TRBJ reference genes, and CDR3 was defined following IMGT. Highly expanded clones were defined as clonotypes with a frequency above 0.1%. Shannon entropy served as the measure of repertoire diversity, while the Gini coefficient captured V-J evenness. Public clonotypes were defined as clonotypes shared by more than one individual. Using fastp trimming at Q25 and MiXCR clonotype assembly, TCRdb reanalyzed the public sequencing data and kept in-frame beta chains. Identical CDR3 proteins give one entry, which carries the most common genes and DNA. The V and J calls and clone size are TCRdb's, not the authors'. Within this sample are roughly 500,000 distinct CDR3 sequences, with about 22% of them counted one time only. About 6.6% of the sample rests with the top ten.

V gives up 4 bases and J gives up 5 bases, and the segment between their germline ends measures 10 bases. The CDR3 has 12 amino acids, counting the end cysteine and phenylalanine. Just the 36-base CDR3 DNA is kept, in frame starting at base 1. CDR1 and CDR2 are read off the germline V gene as SGHRS and YFSETQ. The sequences come from peripheral blood mononuclear cells (PBMCs), collected when the disease was refractory, from a patient treated with antithyroid drugs. The receptor chain draws on TRBV5-1 and TRBJ2-7; the D gene is unclear. This TCR derives from a female donor with Graves disease. The CDR3 region: CASSRAADEQYF. The nucleotide sequence reads as follows: TGCGCCAGCAGCCGGGCGGCGGACGAGCAGTACTTC.